A single sample gave rise to the 5 T cell receptor beta chains below, sequenced in a study of blood T cell repertoires in COVID-19. Using immunoSEQ multiplex PCR, the repertoire was profiled, and TCRdb retains in-frame clones only, with some absent. This sample has 85,000 to 90,000 clones, with less than 90% found just once. Sequencing was performed on peripheral blood. All receptors come from an older man with active or convalescent COVID-19.

This rearrangement joins TRBV28 to TRBJ1-3, with D hard to call. Germline values: CDR1 MDHEN, CDR2 SYDVKM. The CDR3 is 15 amino acids. Trimming shortened V by 2 bases and J by 2 bases, and 10 bases separated the two germline ends. The CDR3 is CASSLNRGTGNTIYF. For the CDR3, the DNA is TGTGCCAGCAGTTTAAACCGGGGTACTGGAAACACCATATATTTT.

This chain uses TRBV10-3 with TRBJ1-1; 7 bases are a match to TRBD1. The V gene's germline CDR1 is ENHRY and CDR2 SYGVKD. The V and J ends lost 0 bases and 6 bases, in that order; junction bases with no gene match: 4. The CDR3 runs to 14 residues. The CDR3 bases are TGTGCCATCAGTGAGTCGAGGGGGCAGGCTGAAGCTTTCTTT. It encodes CAISESRGQAEAFF.

V is TRBV19 and J is TRBJ2-6; D not certain. Trimming took 2 bases from V and 0 from J, leaving 5 bases between them. CDR1 is LNHDA, CDR2 SQIVND, per germline (reference sequence). The CDR3 is 15 residues long. CDR3 sequence (DNA): TGTGCCAGTAGTATATTATCCTCTGGGGCCAACGTCCTGACTTTC. Its protein product is CASSILSSGANVLTF.

V and J are TRBV18 and TRBJ2-7, with D perhaps TRBD1 (7 bases). V was clipped by 3 bases and J by 2 bases, with 14 bases between them. The CDR3 extends over 15 amino acids. Germline V gene data show CDR1 as KGHSH and CDR2 as LQKENI. CDR3 amino acids: CASSPRDRAPYEQYF. For the CDR3, the DNA is TGTGCCAGCTCACCGCGGGACAGAGCTCCCTACGAGCAGTACTTC.

The chain combines TRBV4-1 with TRBJ2-1, with D maybe TRBD2 (5 bases). The germline V gene has CDR1 MGHRA and CDR2 YSYEKL. The CDR3 spans 15 residues. The V and J ends lost 0 bases and 6 bases respectively, with 12 bases between them. CDR3 region: CASSQDLERSNEQFF. The CDR3 DNA follows: TGCGCCAGCAGCCAAGATTTAGAGCGGAGCAATGAGCAGTTCTTC.